The 11 T cell receptor beta chains below all came from one sample that was sequenced in a study of cytomegalovirus exposure and HLA in healthy donors. This PCR relied on a set of 60 Vbeta primers and 13 Jbeta primers. Repertoires were generated with immunoSEQ multiplex PCR, while TCRdb's copy carries only in-frame clones and drops some. The table has around 170,000 clones, approximately 79% seen once; the top ten hold 6.3%. What was sequenced was PBMCs. These receptors originate from a man aged 35-49 years in good health and CMV-seropositive.

This chain joins TRBV6-5 and TRBJ2-5, with 11 bases aligning to TRBD2. The J segment lost 3 bases and the V segment lost 0 bases, leaving 3 bases of the junction unmatched. The CDR3 has 16 residues. Germline loops: CDR1 MNHEY, CDR2 SVGAGI. CDR3 sequence: CASSYSKLAGEETQYF. The CDR3 DNA sequence: TGTGCCAGCAGTTACTCGAAACTAGCGGGGGAAGAGACCCAGTACTTC.

This chain joins TRBV13 and TRBJ2-7, with 9 bases lining up with TRBD2. Per germline, CDR1 PRHDT and CDR2 FYEKMQ (reference sequence). The trim removed 3 bases at V and 4 bases at J, leaving 7 bases unmatched. The CDR3 spans 15 residues. CDR3 nucleotide sequence: TGTGCCAGCAGCTTTGGGGGCGGGGGGGCTTACGAGCAGTACTTC. It encodes CASSFGGGGAYEQYF.

As DNA, the CDR3 is TGTGCCAGCTCGCAGCAGGGTAACGGCGAGCAGTACTTC. Translation: CASSQQGNGEQYF. The gene calls are TRBV18 and TRBJ2-7; perhaps TRBD1 as D (5 bases). With 6 bases removed from V and 6 bases from J, the gap between germline ends came to 15 bases. The length of the CDR3 is 13 residues. Germline V CDR1 and CDR2: KGHSH, LQKENI.

J is TRBJ1-5 and V is TRBV28; 8 positions agree with TRBD1. The CDR3 is 15 amino acids. With V trimmed by 6 bases and J by 0 bases, 4 bases remained unmatched. Germline V gene lookup returns CDR1 MDHEN and CDR2 SYDVKM. The CDR3 DNA reads TGTGCCAGCAGCCCGACAGGGGATAGCAATCAGCCCCAGCATTTT. Protein product: CASSPTGDSNQPQHF.

The genes are TRBV6-1 and TRBJ2-3; D unclear. V dropped 4 bases and J dropped 11 bases, with 16 bases sitting between them. Per the germline V gene, CDR1 is MNHNS and CDR2 is SASEGT. There are 13 residues in the CDR3. CDR3 DNA sequence: TGTGCCAGCAGTGCCTCCGGAGCTAGACTGCAGTATTTT. Its translation: CASSASGARLQYF.

The rearrangement uses TRBV11-2 and TRBJ2-2; D is unresolved. V lost 5 bases to trimming and J lost 1 base, with 11 bases between them. The CDR3 totals 15 residues. The V gene's germline CDR1 is SGHAT and CDR2 FQNNGV. The CDR3 DNA is TGTGCCAGCAGCCAAACAAATGGGAACACCGGGGAGCTGTTTTTT. As protein: CASSQTNGNTGELFF.

The rearrangement joins TRBV30 to TRBJ2-7; the D is unclear. CDR3 length equals 12 residues. The V gene's germline CDR1 is GTSNPN and CDR2 SVGIG (reference sequence). Trimming left V 4 bases short and J 6 bases short, with 13 bases between. The CDR3 nucleotides read TGTGCCTGGACCCTAACCCGTTTCGAGCAGTACTTC. This sequence encodes CAWTLTRFEQYF.

The chain couples TRBV18 to TRBJ2-3; the match to TRBD2 covers 9 bases. Germline V gene data show CDR1 as KGHSH and CDR2 as LQKENI. The CDR3 covers 16 residues. V shed 3 bases, J shed 1 base, and the junction held 5 bases outside the gene matches. The CDR3 reads CASSPLRGGGTDTQYF. CDR3 nucleotide sequence: TGTGCCAGCTCACCCCTTCGCGGGGGGGGCACAGATACGCAGTATTTT.

V and J are TRBV19 and TRBJ2-1; 9 nucleotides match TRBD1. The CDR3 contains 15 residues. After removal of 10 bases from V and 7 bases from J, the junction contained 14 bases not matched to a gene. The germline V gene encodes CDR1 LNHDA and CDR2 SQIVND (reference sequence). The CDR3 coding sequence is TGTGCCACCCTTCCCGGGGGACAGGGAGGAAATGAGCAGTTCTTC. Translating gives CATLPGGQGGNEQFF. The complete variable domain, with remaining parts taken from reference TRBV19 and TRBJ2-1, reads DGGITQSPKYLFRKEGQNVTLSCEQNLNHDAMYWYRQDPGQGLRLIYYSQIVNDFQKGDIAEGYSVSREKKESFPLTVTSAQKNPTAFYLCATLPGGQGGNEQFFGPGTRLTVL.

The rearrangement joins TRBV7-2 to TRBJ2-7, with 10 bases lining up with TRBD2. CDR1 is SGHTA, CDR2 FQGNSA, per germline. The CDR3 covers 15 residues. J lost 4 bases, V lost 3 bases, and 6 bases had no gene match. The CDR3 spells CASSLPSGGEYEQYF. Here the CDR3 DNA reads TGTGCCAGCAGCTTGCCTAGCGGGGGTGAATACGAGCAGTACTTC.

The chain employs TRBV11-2 and TRBJ1-2; 7 bases are shared with TRBD1. The CDR3 has 14 amino acids. J was trimmed by 6 bases and V by 1 base; bases with no gene match: 5. CDR1 and CDR2 from the germline V gene are SGHAT and FQNNGV. This chain's CDR3 is CASSLGLRGDGYTF. For the CDR3, the DNA is TGTGCCAGCAGCTTAGGGCTCAGGGGGGATGGCTACACCTTC.